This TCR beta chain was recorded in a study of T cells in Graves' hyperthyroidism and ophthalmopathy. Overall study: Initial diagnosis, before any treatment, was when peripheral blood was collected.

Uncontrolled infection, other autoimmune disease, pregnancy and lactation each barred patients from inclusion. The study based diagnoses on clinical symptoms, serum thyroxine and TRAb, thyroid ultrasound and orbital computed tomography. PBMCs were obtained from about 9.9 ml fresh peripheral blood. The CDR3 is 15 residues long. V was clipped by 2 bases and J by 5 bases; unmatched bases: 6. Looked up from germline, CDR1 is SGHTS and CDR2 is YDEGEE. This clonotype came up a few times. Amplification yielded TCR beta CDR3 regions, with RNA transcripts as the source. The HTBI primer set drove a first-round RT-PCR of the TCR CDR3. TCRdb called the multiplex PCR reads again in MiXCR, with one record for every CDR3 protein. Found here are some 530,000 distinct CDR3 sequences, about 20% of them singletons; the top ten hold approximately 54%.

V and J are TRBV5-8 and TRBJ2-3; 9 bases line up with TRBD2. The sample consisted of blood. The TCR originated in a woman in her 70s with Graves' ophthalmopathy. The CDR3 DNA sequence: TGTGCCAGCAGCTTTAGCGGGAGTTCTGGAGATACGCAGTATTTT. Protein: CASSFSGSSGDTQYF.